This TCR beta chain was retrieved from a study of cytomegalovirus exposure and HLA in healthy donors (dated by TCRdb to between 2016 and 2019). With regard to the full study: An earlier analysis of some 550 of the donors reported approximately 300 Gb of sequence data and 120 million or so unique TCR beta sequences from about 179 million T cells. About 280 gigabases of sequencing data and around 85 million unique TCR sequences made up an early release that covered several hundred HLA-typed donors. Of the roughly 410 genotyped donors, approximately 80% were placed in the genetic ancestry cluster associated with self-reported Caucasian donors. The study aimed to test whether signatures of past pathogen exposure could be identified by cataloging public T cell receptors. The T cell repertoires of some 670 subjects were profiled by immunosequencing and related to cytomegalovirus serostatus. A separate validation cohort of 90 to 150 different subjects was used in addition to the 666-subject first cohort. High-throughput TCR immunosequencing, statistical association of individual TCRs with disease status, and machine learning were combined to predict cytomegalovirus infection status. In a later analysis, previously published TCR beta repertoires from 500 to 750 donors were re-analyzed and high-resolution HLA genotyping was added so that TCR occurrence patterns could be studied. The later analysis used no new phenotypic data to find candidate immune exposures, relying instead on TCR beta sequences and their occurrence across donors. In an earlier analysis of roughly 580 of the donors, high-throughput TCR beta sequencing was used to judge whether each TCR beta V gene segment behaved as functional or pseudogenic. Donor age, sex, ethnicity and CMV serostatus were compiled alongside the repertoire data. Genome-wide SNP genotypes for about 60% of the roughly 670 donors were used in a later genetic analysis, which treated that subset as a discovery cohort. All discovery cohort repertoires had been generated using a single sequencing platform. Class I and class II HLA loci were covered by the typing at four-digit resolution. The number of typed donors differed by locus: about 629-630 for A, B, C, DRB1 and DQB1; 522 for DQA1; roughly 600 for DPA1; and some 450 for DPB1. Roughly five DR-DQ haplotypes were treated as single units for association and clustering because of strong linkage in the cohort. Across some 400 genotyped donors of the cohort, an average of about 240,000 unique TCR beta nucleotide sequences per donor were sequenced, and around 19% of those sequences were non-productive. Results the study describes overall, beyond this receptor: According to a later genetic analysis, donors in an Asian-associated ancestry cluster had fewer N-insertions in productive TCRs than the roughly 700-donor mean. A later analysis associated around 16,000 TCR beta sequences with specific HLA alleles at a false discovery rate of 0.05. This cohort had only TCR beta chains sequenced, and the lack of alpha or paired-chain data limited which features could be detected. A further reported finding was that TCR beta sequences accurately predicted the HLA-A and HLA-B alleles for most subjects in the first cohort. Correlated functional status among segregating V segments might be attributable to linkage disequilibrium, but an unknown experimental factor could not be ruled out. In both the original and validation cohorts, the classifier was reported to diagnose cytomegalovirus status with high specificity and sensitivity. The study listed approximately 150 TCR beta chains as associated with cytomegalovirus. Because the 87-base-pair reads could not distinguish some IMGT-functional V segments, including TRBV6-2 and TRBV6-3, those segments were excluded. A later analysis reported that several top co-occurrence clusters appeared linked to parvovirus B19, influenza, CMV and Epstein-Barr virus. Because counts were too low, around 18 rarely observed V segments, including chromosome 9 orphons, were left out of the earlier analysis of 500 to 750 of the donors. The authors suggested that the approach could potentially be extended to other disease states and immunological phenotypes. Sequencing depth was assumed to be roughly uniform across donors in the presence/absence analyses, though that assumption may not hold. Because HLA typing was unavailable for some donors at each locus, only the typed subset was used in association tests. When HLA alleles, especially DR and DQ, strongly co-occurred, attributing TCR associations to individual alleles was difficult. A later genetic analysis associated a missense DCLRE1C variant with V-gene and J-gene trimming of TCR beta chains, and an independent cohort replicated the association. In an earlier analysis of approximately 600 of the donors, most TCR beta V segments were observed in productive rearrangements about 87% or about 30% of the time, broadly matching IMGT annotations. A cluster of highly shared sequence variants was judged likely to represent a technical artifact of the sequencing pipeline. In a later analysis, TCR association rates were found to vary across HLA loci, with the most associated TCRs seen for DRB1 alleles and the fewest for HLA-C alleles. Most CMV-associated TCR beta chains appeared to be HLA-restricted in a later analysis, and the HLA associations seemed to be driven largely by CMV exposure. Most TCR sequences were observed very rarely across donors, whereas some public TCRs were present in many individuals. CMV serostatus was the only immune exposure information available for the cohort. In vitro tests confirmed that three of the cytomegalovirus-associated TCR beta chains recognize cytomegalovirus antigens. In a later analysis, HLA-associated TCR beta chains showed more clonal expansion and lower generation probabilities than non-associated chains that were equally common.

In total, roughly 710 healthy bone marrow donors made up the cohort. At the time of sampling, all cohort members were nominally healthy, though unrecorded immune exposures were likely present. The donor tested CMV seropositive and was one of the 289 seropositive cohort members. Every donor gave a peripheral blood sample, and the peripheral blood mononuclear cells from that sample were used for TCR beta sequencing. The Qiagen DNeasy Blood Extraction Kit was used to extract genomic DNA from the blood cell samples. With regard to this clone: There is no known antigen for this receptor. Base-call qualities are not available, and no considerably larger clone is one nucleotide away.

V and J are truncated by 2 bases and 8 bases respectively, leaving an intervening sequence of 18 bases. Measured from the cysteine to the phenylalanine, the CDR3 is 16 residues long. The entry retains the CDR3 DNA only, 48 bases that are in frame from base 1. CDR1 PRHDT and CDR2 FYEKMQ are derived from the germline V gene (reference sequence). The library relied on the immunoSEQ multiplex PCR assay. For the multiplex PCR, a mixture combining 60 forward primers for TCR Vbeta segments and 13 reverse primers for TCR Jbeta segments was used. A multiplex PCR assay on genomic DNA amplified the CDR3 region of rearranged TCR beta genes. The amplified TCR beta libraries were sequenced on the Illumina HiSeq System as 87-base-pair reads. Processing in the source paper ran as follows. A later analysis counted about 82 million unique TCR beta chains across the 650 to 700 repertoires, and around 12 million of these chains were shared by at least two donors. A nearest-neighbor algorithm error-corrected the raw reads and collapsed the reads into unique sequences, merging closely related sequences to remove PCR and sequencing errors. CDR3 sequences were aligned to IMGT reference sequences to assign V, D and J gene segments. For a sequence to be retained, at least a six-nucleotide match to both a V gene segment and a J gene segment was required. Rearrangements were classified as productive when the CDR3 lacked stop codons and remained in frame with V and J, and all other rearrangements were classified as non-productive. Following IMGT convention, CDR3 was defined as the stretch from the second conserved V-encoded cysteine to the conserved J-encoded phenylalanine. The earlier analysis of 587 of the donors excluded any sequence lacking an unambiguous match to a single V gene segment. In an earlier analysis of roughly 500 of the donors, V segments were called functional above 56.7% productive rearrangements and were called segregating when the between-donor standard deviation exceeded 5%. A statistical classification framework was built for diagnosing cytomegalovirus status from the catalog of TCR beta chain sequences. V and J gene assignment, in a later analysis, came from comparing TCR nucleotide sequences with IMGT/GENE-DB human TR gene sequences. In a later analysis, CDR3 sequences and most-parsimonious VDJ recombination scenarios were assigned using the TCRdist pipeline. A later analysis defined each TCR beta chain by its CDR3 amino acid sequence plus V-gene family, and excluded reads lacking a unique V-gene family. A later analysis removed 592 highly shared, low-generation-probability nucleotide sequences to deal with suspected cross-contamination and a sequencing artifact. In a later analysis, a clonal expansion index was calculated for each public chain from normalized within-repertoire ranks of inferred template counts. Generation probabilities in a later analysis came from a VDJ recombination model fitted to out-of-frame rearrangements, and those results were checked against IGoR. Hypergeometric tests were used in a later analysis to score TCR-TCR, TCR-HLA and TCR-CMV co-occurrence, with a repertoire-size bias correction applied to the TCR pairs. To estimate false discovery rates, a later analysis permuted the HLA or CMV assignments 20 times. In a later analysis, co-occurring TCRs were grouped with DBSCAN, and TCRdist sequence similarity was added when clustering was performed within HLA-allele-positive subsets. For co-occurrence clustering, repertoires with fewer than 30,000 or more than 120,000 public chains were excluded, along with 5 or 6 repertoires with anomalous nucleotide sharing. Imported from immuneACCESS, the table was reduced by TCRdb to in-frame sequences with V and J called. These copies leave out some clones; in studies compared against another copy, an unresolved V gene accounts for under half, and the cause of the remainder is not known. Clone size and the V and J calls come from that table; the DNA yielded D and trimming. The sample records about 120,000 clones, around 77% of which are singletons. Less than 6% of the sample rests with the top ten.

The sample comprised PBMCs. Here the chain combines TRBV13 and TRBJ1-4; TRBD1 might be the D gene, on 5 matching bases. The receptor's source is a woman aged 25 to 39 in good health and CMV-seropositive. The base sequence is TGTGCCAGCAGCTTACTACCGGGACTTTCGGAGGAAAAACTGTTTTTT. It specifies CASSLLPGLSEEKLFF. The entire variable domain, with the stretches around the CDR3 drawn from the reference TRBV13 and TRBJ1-4 proteins, is AAGVIQSPRHLIKEKRETATLKCYPIPRHDTVYWYQQGPGQDPQFLISFYEKMQSDKGSIPDRFSAQQFSDYHSELNMSSLELGDSALYFCASSLLPGLSEEKLFFGSGTQLSVL.